The subject of this entry is one TCR beta chain. A read error may produce the germline difference seen at one junction end. Per germline, CDR1 SEHNR and CDR2 FQNEAQ (reference sequence). The CDR3 runs to 13 residues. This entry is derived from a study of blood T cell repertoires in COVID-19. Across the study: Samples representing acute and convalescent COVID-19 were sourced from the United States, Italy and Spain.

Per the study methods: Amplifying reference gene primers gave estimates of nucleated cell counts. Using immunoSEQ multiplex PCR, the repertoire was profiled, and TCRdb retains in-frame clones only, with some absent. V and J calls and clone size are given by that table; D and trimming were obtained from the DNA. The table shows more than 100,000 clones, with about 81% occurring only once. Participants came from around 25 US areas, aged roughly 18 to 100 years. Sequencing used PBMCs or T cells enriched from blood (not recorded which). The clonotype was recovered from a man aged 35 to 55 with acute COVID-19. The chain has TRBV7-9 and TRBJ2-4; D not certain. The CDR3 reads CASSLDAPLGFFF. For the CDR3, the DNA is TGTGCCAGCAGCTTAGACGCACCTCTCGGTTTTTTTTTC. Combining the CDR3 with reference TRBV7-9 and TRBJ2-4 gives the whole variable domain DTGVSQNPRHKITKRGQNVTFRCDPISEHNRLYWYRQTLGQGPEFLTYFQNEAQLEKSRLLSDRFSAERPKGSFSTLEIQRTEQGDSAMYLCASSLDAPLGFFFGAGTRLSVL.